The 7 T cell receptor beta chains in this list originate from one sample, sequenced in a study of blood T cells in healthy people across ages. The authors ran a second PCR of about 6 to 11 cycles using a sample-barcoded 5' primer and a J-beta primer mix. In TCRdb, the 5' RACE reads were re-called with MiXCR into one record per CDR3 protein. The sample carries about 580,000 distinct CDR3 sequences, about 45% recorded once. The sequenced sample consisted of blood. The receptors originated from an elderly man in good health.

The V gene is TRBV28, the J gene TRBJ2-3, with 11 bases aligning to TRBD2. The germline gives CDR1 MDHEN, CDR2 SYDVKM. CDR3 size: 18 residues. Losses at the gene ends were 6 bases for V and 6 bases for J; bases not matched to a gene: 17. CDR3 amino acids: CASRPQGTSGSQGDTQYF. The DNA for the CDR3 is TGTGCCAGCAGGCCTCAAGGGACTAGCGGATCCCAAGGGGATACGCAGTATTTT.

This clonotype was counted once. The chain recombines TRBV29-1 with TRBJ2-7; TRBD1 aligns across 7 bases. This CDR3 is built from 14 residues. Germline assignment: CDR1 SQVTM and CDR2 ANQGSEA. Trimming removed 4 bases from V and 3 bases from J; junction bases left unmatched: 9. The CDR3 protein is CSVGAGGNFYEQYF. CDR3 DNA: TGCAGCGTTGGGGCAGGGGGAAACTTCTACGAGCAGTACTTC.

The genes are TRBV20-1 and TRBJ1-2; perhaps TRBD1 as D (5 bases). Germline values: CDR1 DFQATT, CDR2 SNEGSKA (reference sequence). V was clipped by 5 bases and J by 0 bases, with 10 bases between them. This CDR3 region has 13 residues. As DNA, the CDR3 is TGCAGTGCTCGGGACGCCACTAACTATGGCTACACCTTC. Protein product: CSARDATNYGYTF.

This clonotype was picked up many times. The gene calls are TRBV6-6 and TRBJ1-2; 9 bases match TRBD1. Germline CDR1 and CDR2: MNHNY and SVGAGI (reference sequence). The V gene end was trimmed by 8 bases and the J gene end by 3 bases; junction bases not matched to a gene: 10. The CDR3 is made up of 15 amino acids. CDR3 protein: CASGITGTGYYGYTF. The CDR3 region has the DNA TGTGCCAGCGGGATCACCGGGACAGGGTACTATGGCTACACCTTC.

This clonotype was counted between two and nine times. This chain connects TRBV4-1 to TRBJ2-3; D uncertain. In germline, CDR1 is MGHRA, CDR2 YSYEKL. The CDR3 is 15 residues long. The ends were cut back, 2 bases at V and 0 bases at J, with 9 bases in the middle. The CDR3 DNA is TGCGCCAGCAGCCAACTCATGCGGAGCACAGATACGCAGTATTTT. Protein sequence: CASSQLMRSTDTQYF.

Concerning this clonotype: One base away lies a much larger clone, so this may be a sequencing read error. V gene TRBV6-6 combines with J gene TRBJ2-7, with D possibly being TRBD2 (6 bases). This CDR3 is 13 amino acids long. The germline V gene encodes CDR1 MNHNY and CDR2 SVGAGI (reference sequence). The germline V and J ends were trimmed by 7 bases and 12 bases, with 22 bases remaining between them. Written as DNA, the CDR3 is TGTGCCAGCAAAGAGAGGGGAGGTGAGACCCGGTACTTC. Protein: CASKERGGETRYF.

The rearrangement uses TRBV10-3 and TRBJ2-7; D possibly uses TRBD1 or TRBD2 (5 bases each). V lost 8 bases and J lost 6, with 14 bases in between. The V gene's germline CDR1 is ENHRY and CDR2 SYGVKD. This CDR3 region has 12 residues. The chain's CDR3 is CAISLAGSEQYF. CDR3 coding DNA: TGTGCCATCTCTCTAGCAGGGTCCGAGCAGTACTTC.